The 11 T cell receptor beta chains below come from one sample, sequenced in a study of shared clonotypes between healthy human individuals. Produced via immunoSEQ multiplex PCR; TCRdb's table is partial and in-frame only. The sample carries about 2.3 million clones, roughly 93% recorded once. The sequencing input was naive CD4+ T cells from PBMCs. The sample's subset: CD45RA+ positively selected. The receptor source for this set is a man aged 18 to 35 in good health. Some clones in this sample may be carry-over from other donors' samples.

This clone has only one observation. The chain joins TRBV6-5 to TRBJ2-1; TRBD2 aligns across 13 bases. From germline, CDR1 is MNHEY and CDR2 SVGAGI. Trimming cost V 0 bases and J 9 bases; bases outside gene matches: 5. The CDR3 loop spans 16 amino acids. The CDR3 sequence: CASSYSGLAGLGEQFF. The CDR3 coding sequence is TGTGCCAGCAGTTACTCGGGACTAGCGGGACTCGGTGAGCAGTTCTTC.

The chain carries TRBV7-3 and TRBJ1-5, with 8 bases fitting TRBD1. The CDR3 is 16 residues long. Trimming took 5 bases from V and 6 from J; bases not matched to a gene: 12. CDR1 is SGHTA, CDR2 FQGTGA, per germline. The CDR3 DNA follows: TGTGCCAGCAGCCACTTCCGCGACAGGGGAGGTCAGCCCCAGCATTTT. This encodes CASSHFRDRGGQPQHF. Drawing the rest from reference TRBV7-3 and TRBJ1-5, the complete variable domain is GAGVSQTPSNKVTEKGKYVELRCDPISGHTALYWYRQSLGQGPEFLIYFQGTGAADDSGLPNDRFFAVRPEGSVSTLKIQRTERGDSAVYLCASSHFRDRGGQPQHFGDGTRLSIL.

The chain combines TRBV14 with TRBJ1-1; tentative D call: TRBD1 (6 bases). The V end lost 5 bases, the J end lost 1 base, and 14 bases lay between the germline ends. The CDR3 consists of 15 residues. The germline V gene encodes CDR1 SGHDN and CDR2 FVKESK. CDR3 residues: CASSETGWWNTEAFF. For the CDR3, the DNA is TGTGCCAGCAGCGAAACAGGGTGGTGGAACACTGAAGCTTTCTTT.

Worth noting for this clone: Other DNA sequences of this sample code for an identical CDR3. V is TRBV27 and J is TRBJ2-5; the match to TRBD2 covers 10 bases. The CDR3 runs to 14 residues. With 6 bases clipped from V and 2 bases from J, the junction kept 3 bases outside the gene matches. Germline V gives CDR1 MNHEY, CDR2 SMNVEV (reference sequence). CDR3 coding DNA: TGTGCCAGCAGCCTAGCGGGAGTACAAGAGACCCAGTACTTC. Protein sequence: CASSLAGVQETQYF.

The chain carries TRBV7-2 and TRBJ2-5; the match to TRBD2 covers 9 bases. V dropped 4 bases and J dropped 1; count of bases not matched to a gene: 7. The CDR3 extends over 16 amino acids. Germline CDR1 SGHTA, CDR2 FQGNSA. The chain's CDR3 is CASSYRGREGQETQYF. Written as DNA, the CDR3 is TGTGCCAGCAGCTACCGGGGGCGGGAGGGCCAAGAGACCCAGTACTTC.

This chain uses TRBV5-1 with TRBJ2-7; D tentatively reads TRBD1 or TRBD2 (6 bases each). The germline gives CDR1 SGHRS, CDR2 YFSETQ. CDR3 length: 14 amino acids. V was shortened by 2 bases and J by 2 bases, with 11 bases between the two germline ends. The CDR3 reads CASSFYRGAYEQYF. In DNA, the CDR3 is TGCGCCAGCAGCTTTTATAGGGGGGCCTACGAGCAGTACTTC.

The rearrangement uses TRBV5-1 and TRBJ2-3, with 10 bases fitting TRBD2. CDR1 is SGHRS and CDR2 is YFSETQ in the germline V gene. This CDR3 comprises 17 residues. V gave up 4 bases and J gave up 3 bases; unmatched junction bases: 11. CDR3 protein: CASSKNPGTSVTDTQYF. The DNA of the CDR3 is TGCGCCAGCAGCAAGAACCCCGGGACTAGCGTAACAGATACGCAGTATTTT.

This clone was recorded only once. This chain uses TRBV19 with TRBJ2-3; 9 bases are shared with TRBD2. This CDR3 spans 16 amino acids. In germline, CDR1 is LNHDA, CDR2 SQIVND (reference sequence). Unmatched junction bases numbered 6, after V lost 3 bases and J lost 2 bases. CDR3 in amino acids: CASSMESGRFTDTQYF. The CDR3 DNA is TGTGCCAGTAGTATGGAGAGCGGGAGGTTCACAGATACGCAGTATTTT. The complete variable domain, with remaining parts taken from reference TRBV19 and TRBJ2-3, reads DGGITQSPKYLFRKEGQNVTLSCEQNLNHDAMYWYRQDPGQGLRLIYYSQIVNDFQKGDIAEGYSVSREKKESFPLTVTSAQKNPTAFYLCASSMESGRFTDTQYFGPGTRLTVL.

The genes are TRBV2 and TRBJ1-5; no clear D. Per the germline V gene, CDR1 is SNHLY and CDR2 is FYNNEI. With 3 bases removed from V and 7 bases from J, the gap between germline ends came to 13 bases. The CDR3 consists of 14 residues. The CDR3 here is CASSEAVAGQPQHF. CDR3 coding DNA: TGTGCCAGCAGTGAGGCGGTTGCCGGGCAGCCCCAGCATTTT.

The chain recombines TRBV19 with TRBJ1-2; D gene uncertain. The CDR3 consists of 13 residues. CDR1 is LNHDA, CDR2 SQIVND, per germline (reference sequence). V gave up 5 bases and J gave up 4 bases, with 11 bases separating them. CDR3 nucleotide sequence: TGTGCCAGTAGTCCGGCTCCCCTCTATGGCTACACCTTC. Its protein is CASSPAPLYGYTF.

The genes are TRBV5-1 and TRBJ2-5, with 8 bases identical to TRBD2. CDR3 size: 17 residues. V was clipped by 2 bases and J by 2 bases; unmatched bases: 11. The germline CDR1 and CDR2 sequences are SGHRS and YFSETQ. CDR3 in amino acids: CASSFSLAGRLQETQYF. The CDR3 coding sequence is TGCGCCAGCAGCTTCTCTCTAGCGGGCCGCCTACAAGAGACCCAGTACTTC. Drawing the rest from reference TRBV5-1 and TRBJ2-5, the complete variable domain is KAGVTQTPRYLIKTRGQQVTLSCSPISGHRSVSWYQQTPGQGLQFLFEYFSETQRNKGNFPGRFSGRQFSNSRSEMNVSTLELGDSALYLCASSFSLAGRLQETQYFGPGTRLLVL.